A selection of T cell receptor beta chains follows, all from one sample in a study of blood T cells in healthy people across ages. TCRdb itself ran the 5' RACE reads through MiXCR, one entry per CDR3 protein. The sample includes 600,000 to 1,000,000 distinct CDR3 sequences, roughly 64% of them seen just once. Material for sequencing was blood. The receptor set was obtained from a man aged 25-45 years in good health. Each CDR3 is given with its conserved first and last residue. The D gene is left open where the match is weak. Size is stated for part of the rows, as once, few or many counts, or as a class when the clone is expanded.

TRBV29-1	NA	NA	TRBJ2-1	TGCAGCGTTGCCCACGGGTACAATGAGCAGTTCTTC	CSVAHGYNEQFF
TRBV27	NA	once	TRBJ2-5	TGTGCCAGCCAGGGGATCCAAGAGACCCAGTACTTC	CASQGIQETQYF
TRBV2	NA	NA	TRBJ2-7	TGTGCCAGCAGGGACACCGTCCACGAGCAGTACTTC	CASRDTVHEQYF
TRBV27	NA	NA	TRBJ2-1	TGTGCCAGCAGTTTTTTGGGATCCTACAATGAGCAGTTATTC	CASSFLGSYNEQLF
TRBV7-9	NA	many	TRBJ2-3	TGTGCCAGCAGCCCCCCCGGGCCGTATACGCAGTATTTT	CASSPPGPYTQYF
TRBV27	TRBD1	many	TRBJ1-2	TGTGCCAGCAGTCGAGCACCGGGACAGGGGGCGACGGGCTACACCTTC	CASSRAPGQGATGYTF
TRBV25-1	TRBD2	NA	TRBJ2-3	TGTGCCAGCAGTGACCCCGGGACTAGCGTAACTCCTAGGGCAGATACGCAGTATTTT	CASSDPGTSVTPRADTQYF
TRBV6-6	NA	NA	TRBJ2-7	TGTGCCAGCACCACCCCCGGGGCCCCTTACGAGCAGTACTTC	CASTTPGAPYEQYF
TRBV7-2	NA	NA	TRBJ1-2	TGTGCCAGCAGCTTAACAGTTGCCTCCTATGGCTACACCTTC	CASSLTVASYGYTF
TRBV4-2	TRBD1	NA	TRBJ1-6	TGTGCCAGCAGCCAATCAGGACAGGAGGAATTTTCACCCCTCCACTTT	CASSQSGQEEFSPLHF
TRBV6-1	TRBD2	NA	TRBJ2-1	TGTGCCAGCAGTGCAAGCGGGGGGGCCCCGGGTGAGCAGTTCTTC	CASSASGGAPGEQFF
TRBV7-2	NA	NA	TRBJ1-2	TGTGCCAGCAGCTTAGGCGTTGTGGCTCCTAACTATGGCTACACCTTC	CASSLGVVAPNYGYTF
TRBV7-2	TRBD1	NA	TRBJ2-2	TGTGCCAGCAGTCAGGGGGCCCGAGGCACCGGGGAGCTGTTTTTT	CASSQGARGTGELFF
TRBV6-6	NA	few	TRBJ1-2	TGTGCCAGCAGTTTTTCCGCGGGGGTGGTGATCTATGGCTACACCTTC	CASSFSAGVVIYGYTF
TRBV20-1	TRBD2	NA	TRBJ2-1	TGCAGTATGGATGGGACTAGCGTGGGGAATGAGCAGTTCTTC	CSMDGTSVGNEQFF
TRBV20-1	NA	NA	TRBJ2-5	TGCAGTGCTAGGACCCCGTCGGGAGAGACCCAGTACTTC	CSARTPSGETQYF
TRBV20-1	NA	NA	TRBJ2-1	TGCAGTGCTAGAGCAGCTATTGGGCCCAATGAGCAGTTCTTC	CSARAAIGPNEQFF
TRBV20-1	NA	NA	TRBJ2-7	TGCAGTGCTTCGACCCCCCAGGGGACCTACGAGCAGTACTTC	CSASTPQGTYEQYF
TRBV29-1	NA	NA	TRBJ2-3	TGCAGCGTTGACCGCGTAGCGCCGAGGAGCACAGATACGCAGTATTTT	CSVDRVAPRSTDTQYF
TRBV5-1	NA	NA	TRBJ2-7	TGCGCCAGCGGGCAGGGGAGCTCCTACGAGCAGTACTTC	CASGQGSSYEQYF
TRBV7-4	NA	NA	TRBJ2-1	TGTGCCAGCAGCTTAGAATTCTTCAATGAGCAGTTCTTC	CASSLEFFNEQFF
TRBV20-1	TRBD1	few	TRBJ1-2	TGCAGTGCGGAACGGGACAGAAAGCCTAACTATGGCTACACCTTC	CSAERDRKPNYGYTF
TRBV6-2/TRBV6-3	NA	NA	TRBJ1-1	TGTGCCAGCGGCAGATACACTAAAGCTTTCTTT	CASGRYTKAFF
TRBV4-2	NA	NA	TRBJ1-6	TGTGCCAGCAGCCGTACTCGGGAAGATAATTCACCCCTCCACTTT	CASSRTREDNSPLHF
TRBV6-1	NA	NA	TRBJ2-1	TGTGCCAGCAGTGAAGCTGCATCACCGCAGTTCTTC	CASSEAASPQFF
TRBV10-3	TRBD1	few	TRBJ2-7	TGTGCCACGGGTCAGACAGGGGAAAGATCCTACGAGCAGTACTTC	CATGQTGERSYEQYF
TRBV20-1	NA	NA	TRBJ2-1	TGCAGTGCCGAAGCGCCTGGCGATGAGCAGTTCTTC	CSAEAPGDEQFF
TRBV4-3	NA	NA	TRBJ2-1	TGCGCCAGCAGCCAAGAGGTACGGTCGGCAGAGCAGTTCTTC	CASSQEVRSAEQFF
TRBV6-2/TRBV6-3	NA	few	TRBJ2-5	TGTGCCAGCAGTATGCCGAACGGTTTGGAGACCCAGTACTTC	CASSMPNGLETQYF
TRBV28	NA	many	TRBJ2-7	TGTGCCAGCTCCAGGGCTAATTTGTACGAGCAGTACTTC	CASSRANLYEQYF
TRBV29-1	TRBD2	NA	TRBJ2-4	TGCAGCGTTGAAGGATTCGGGAGATCCGGGGGGAACATTCAGTACTTC	CSVEGFGRSGGNIQYF
TRBV6-1	NA	few	TRBJ2-4	TGTGCCAGCAGTGAACTGGCTACAAACATTCAGTACTTC	CASSELATNIQYF
TRBV4-2	NA	NA	TRBJ1-6	TGTGCCAGCAGCCAAGATGTCGGCATGTCTGGTTCACCCCTCCACTTT	CASSQDVGMSGSPLHF